The rows below give T cell receptor beta chains drawn from one sample of a study of T cell responses to AZD1222 COVID-19 vaccine. This table comes from immunoSEQ multiplex PCR, and its TCRdb copy is limited to in-frame clones, with some not included. The sample has roughly 97,000 clones; approximately 88% are singletons. Sequenced material: peripheral blood, taken on day 0 of AZD1222 vaccination. These receptors all stem from an adult in good health. Each CDR3 is given with its conserved first and last residue. The order of the fields is CDR3 length, V gene, J gene, D gene, clone size, CDR3 DNA, CDR3 protein. The D gene is left open where the match is weak. Only some rows state a clone size, as once, few, many or a class for expanded clones.

>13|TRBV7-3|TRBJ1-3|.|once
TGTGCCAGCAGCTTCATTGGAGAAAACACCATATATTTT
CASSFIGENTIYF
>13|TRBV5-5|TRBJ1-1|.|.
TGTGCCAGCATCGCAGGATTGAGGGGAGAAGCTTTCTTT
CASIAGLRGEAFF
>16|TRBV7-2|TRBJ2-7|.|.
TGTGCCAGCAGCTTTGGGGGAAGAGGGGCGGTTGGTGAGCAGTACTTC
CASSFGGRGAVGEQYF
>12|TRBV21-1|TRBJ2-1|.|.
TGTGCCAGCAGGACAGTGTACAATGAGCAGTTCTTC
CASRTVYNEQFF
>15|TRBV7-6|TRBJ2-1|TRBD1|.
TGTGCCAGCAGCAACCGGGACAGGGGACTTAATGAGCAGTTCTTC
CASSNRDRGLNEQFF
>16|TRBV14|TRBJ2-3|.|.
TGTGCCAGCAGCCAGCGACTCGGACTACCACCCGATACGCAGTATTTT
CASSQRLGLPPDTQYF
>16|TRBV4-2|TRBJ1-1|TRBD1|once
TGTGCCAGCAGCCAAGGTAGGGGTGCAGGGGGCACTGAAGCTTTCTTT
CASSQGRGAGGTEAFF
>16|TRBV28|TRBJ1-5|TRBD1|.
TGTGCCAGCGTGCTGGACGGACAGGGGAATCATCAGCCCCAGCATTTT
CASVLDGQGNHQPQHF
>13|TRBV7-8|TRBJ1-2|TRBD1|.
TGTGCCAGCAGGGGAGACAGGGGAGGTGGCTACACCTTC
CASRGDRGGGYTF
>17|TRBV27|TRBJ2-6|.|.
TGTGCCAGCAGTTGGGGGACGGTGAGCTCTGGGGCCAACGTCCTGACTTTC
CASSWGTVSSGANVLTF
>15|TRBV10-3|TRBJ2-3|.|.
TGTGCCATCACCCAACGAGGGGGGAACACAGATACGCAGTATTTT
CAITQRGGNTDTQYF
>15|TRBV7-2|TRBJ1-4|.|.
TGTGCCAGCAGCTTAGCGCGAGGGACTAATGAAAAACTGTTTTTT
CASSLARGTNEKLFF